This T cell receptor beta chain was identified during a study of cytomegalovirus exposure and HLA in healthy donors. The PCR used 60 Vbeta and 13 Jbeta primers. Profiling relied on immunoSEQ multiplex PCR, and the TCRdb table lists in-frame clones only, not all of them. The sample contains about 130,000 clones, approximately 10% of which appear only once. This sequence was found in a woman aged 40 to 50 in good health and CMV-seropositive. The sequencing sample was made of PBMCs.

CDR3 in DNA: TGTGCCAGTAGTATCTCAAGCGGGGGGCAGGGAGATACGCAGTATTTT. The encoded protein is CASSISSGGQGDTQYF. The V and J genes are TRBV19 and TRBJ2-3; 9 nucleotides line up with TRBD2. This CDR3 has 16 residues. Germline CDR1 LNHDA, CDR2 SQIVND (reference sequence). J was trimmed by 5 bases and V by 3 bases; bases with no gene match: 9.